This section outlines one TCR beta chain sequence together with its context. Its antigen is unidentified. The germline V gene has CDR1 SEHNR and CDR2 FQNEAQ (reference sequence). The CDR3 runs to 13 residues. The V gene lost 4 bases and the J gene lost 2 bases, with 3 bases spanning the gap. This entry comes from a study of blood T cells in healthy people across ages. Study-level findings and limits: The study found more naive CD4+ cells and higher diversity in long-lived than aged donors. Unsorted PBMCs prevented conclusive naive versus antigen-experienced comparison.

Through a sample-barcoded 5' primer and a J-beta primer mix, a second PCR was run for about 7 to 12 cycles. Each cDNA molecule was tagged by a template-switch adaptor that had 12 random nucleotides. TCRdb itself ran the 5' RACE reads through MiXCR, one entry per CDR3 protein. Found here are 1.5 million to 1.8 million distinct CDR3 sequences, less than 45% of them singletons; the top ten hold about 4%. The sample comprised blood. The chain joins TRBV7-9 to TRBJ2-6; D is ambiguous. The clonotype was recovered from a woman under 30 in good health. As DNA, the CDR3 is TGTGCCAGCAGCTGTCCTGGGGCCAACGTCCTGACTTTC. Translating it yields CASSCPGANVLTF.